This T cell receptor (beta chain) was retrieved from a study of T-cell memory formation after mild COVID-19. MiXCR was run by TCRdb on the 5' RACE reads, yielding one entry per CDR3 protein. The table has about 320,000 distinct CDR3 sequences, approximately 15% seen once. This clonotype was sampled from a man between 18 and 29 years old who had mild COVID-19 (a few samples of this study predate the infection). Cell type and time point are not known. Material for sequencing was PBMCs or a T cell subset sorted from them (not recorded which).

CDR3 DNA sequence: TGTGCCAGCAGTGAATATTCCCAGGGAAAATGTCGGCCCCAGCATTTT. Amino acid sequence: CASSEYSQGKCRPQHF. The V gene is TRBV25-1, the J gene TRBJ1-5; D is possibly TRBD1 (5 bases). The CDR3 runs 16 residues. V was pared by 0 bases and J by 9 bases, with 18 bases between. Germline loops: CDR1 MGHDK, CDR2 SYGVNS. The full variable domain, with the rest looked up from reference TRBV25-1 and TRBJ1-5, is EADIYQTPRYLVIGTGKKITLECSQTMGHDKMYWYQQDPGMELHLIHYSYGVNSTEKGDLSSESTVSRIRTEHFPLTLESARPSHTSQYLCASSEYSQGKCRPQHFGDGTRLSIL.